Below are 30 T cell receptor beta chains sequenced from a single sample in a study of T cells in Graves' hyperthyroidism and ophthalmopathy. It was RNA transcripts that yielded the amplified TCR beta CDR3 regions. First-round RT-PCR of the TCR CDR3 relied on the HTBI primer set. TCRdb redid the calling of the multiplex PCR reads with MiXCR, one entry per CDR3 protein. Of roughly 330,000 distinct CDR3 sequences listed, roughly 17% were seen once; the top ten hold approximately 35%. Specimen: blood. The receptor set was obtained from a man aged 25 to 40 with Graves' hyperthyroidism.

This clonotype was recorded a few times. The chain has TRBV10-3 and TRBJ2-3; 11 bases match TRBD2. The germline V gene encodes CDR1 ENHRY and CDR2 SYGVKD. The CDR3 covers 15 residues. The V and J ends lost 7 bases and 4 bases, in that order; junction bases with no gene match: 7. CDR3 bases: TGTGCCATCAAGGCTAGCGGGAGGCTCGCAGATACGCAGTATTTT. Translated, it gives CAIKASGRLADTQYF.

The CDR3 here is CASSLATGPNQPQHF. The CDR3 DNA reads TGTGCCAGCAGCTTAGCTACAGGGCCCAATCAGCCCCAGCATTTT. This chain links TRBV7-8 with TRBJ1-5, with D maybe TRBD1 (6 bases). The germline gives CDR1 SGHVS, CDR2 FQNEAQ. V was pared by 0 bases and J by 3 bases, with 9 bases between. This CDR3 spans 15 amino acids.

This clonotype was recorded only once. The chain links TRBV12-3 or TRBV12-4 to TRBJ1-3; weak D call: TRBD1 (5 bases). CDR3 size: 14 residues. The V end was cut by 3 bases, the J end by 2 bases, with 8 bases between. In DNA form, the CDR3 reads TGTGCCAGCAGTTTGGAGGACACTGGAAACACCATATATTTT. Translated: CASSLEDTGNTIYF.

V is TRBV20-1 and J is TRBJ1-2; no firm D call. This CDR3 comprises 11 residues. Trimming removed 5 bases from V and 4 bases from J, with 8 bases in between. CDR1 is DFQATT, CDR2 SNEGSKA, per germline (reference sequence). CDR3 amino acids: CSAATGYGYTF. Written as DNA, the CDR3 is TGCAGTGCTGCGACTGGCTATGGCTACACCTTC.

This clonotype has ten or more counts. The chain has TRBV6-1 and TRBJ1-2; 9 positions agree with TRBD1. CDR1 and CDR2 (germline): MNHNS, SASEGT. CDR3 length equals 14 residues. After removal of 5 bases from V and 8 bases from J, the junction contained 9 bases not matched to a gene. CDR3 DNA sequence: TGTGCCAGCAGTTCCCGGGACAGGGAGTGGGGCTACACCTTC. It specifies CASSSRDREWGYTF.

This clonotype occurred a few times. The chain employs TRBV6-1 and TRBJ1-3; no firm D call. Germline loops: CDR1 MNHNS, CDR2 SASEGT. This CDR3 spans 18 amino acids. Trimming took 5 bases from V and 0 from J, leaving 20 bases between them. The CDR3 sequence is CASSMKGTAGISGNTIYF. In nucleotides, the CDR3 is TGTGCCAGCAGTATGAAAGGCACAGCGGGGATCTCTGGAAACACCATATATTTT.

This chain connects TRBV27 to TRBJ2-2, with a weak D call TRBD1 (5 bases). CDR3 length: 15 residues. The V and J ends lost 4 bases and 4 bases respectively, with 13 bases between them. The germline V gene encodes CDR1 MNHEY and CDR2 SMNVEV (reference sequence). The DNA of the CDR3 is TGTGCCAGCAGTTCCACCCAGGGTAGCACCGGGGAGCTGTTTTTT. Its protein is CASSSTQGSTGELFF.

This clonotype occurred many times. The CDR3 is CASSPLAGAVFF. As DNA, the CDR3 is TGTGCCAGCAGTCCCCTAGCGGGGGCGGTGTTCTTC. The chain recombines TRBV12-3 or TRBV12-4 with TRBJ2-1; 10 nucleotides agree with TRBD2. The V gene end was trimmed by 5 bases and the J gene end by 15 bases; junction bases not matched to a gene: 7. This CDR3 spans 12 amino acids.

This clonotype occurred many times. The gene calls are TRBV11-3 and TRBJ2-1, with TRBD2 matching 7 bases. With V trimmed by 5 bases and J by 0 bases, 10 bases remained unmatched. The CDR3 is 17 residues long. Germline lookup yields CDR1 SGHNT and CDR2 YENEEA. The CDR3 nucleotides are TGTGCCAGCAGCCAAGGGTGGCGGGAGTACTCCTACAATGAGCAGTTCTTC. Protein sequence: CASSQGWREYSYNEQFF.

This clonotype was seen a few times. This chain joins TRBV5-1 and TRBJ2-5; D could derive from TRBD1 or TRBD2 (5 bases each). This CDR3 has 13 amino acids. Germline V gene sequence: CDR1 SGHRS, CDR2 YFSETQ. V was trimmed by 0 bases and J by 9 bases, leaving 12 bases between them. The CDR3, as DNA: TGCGCCAGCAGCTTGGGGGACCGCCGGGCCCAGTACTTC. Translated: CASSLGDRRAQYF.

V and J are TRBV5-6 and TRBJ1-2; 9 bases align to TRBD1. Germline values: CDR1 SGHDT, CDR2 YYEEEE. The CDR3 runs to 18 residues. Unmatched junction bases numbered 13, after V lost 1 base and J lost 3 bases. The CDR3 here is CASSLRGQGRSPYYGYTF. The CDR3 region has the DNA TGTGCCAGCAGCTTGAGAGGACAGGGGAGGAGCCCCTACTATGGCTACACCTTC.

This clonotype was observed many times. V is TRBV18 and J is TRBJ1-3; D may be TRBD1 (5 bases). V was cut by 3 bases and J by 0 bases, with 12 bases left in between. The CDR3 contains 16 residues. CDR1 is KGHSH and CDR2 is LQKENI in the germline V gene. CDR3 residues: CASSPSGTNSGNTIYF. Written as DNA, the CDR3 is TGTGCCAGCTCACCGTCCGGGACGAACTCTGGAAACACCATATATTTT.

In this sample, this clonotype turned up many times. The CDR3 DNA reads as TGTGCCAGCAGTCGGGACAGGGGGCAAGAGACCCAGTACTTC. It yields the protein CASSRDRGQETQYF. This rearrangement joins TRBV6-1 to TRBJ2-5; TRBD1 matches at 11 bases. V shed 5 bases, J shed 2 bases, and the junction held 1 base outside the gene matches. The CDR3 extends over 14 amino acids. Germline V gene sequence: CDR1 MNHNS, CDR2 SASEGT.

The chain couples TRBV3-1 to TRBJ2-2; 8 nucleotides align to TRBD1. CDR3 length: 14 amino acids. Germline V gives CDR1 LGHDT, CDR2 YNNKEL (reference sequence). J gave up 5 bases and V 1 base, and 0 bases lay outside the gene matches. This chain's CDR3 is CASSQGTGTGELFF. Written as DNA, the CDR3 is TGTGCCAGCAGCCAAGGGACAGGGACCGGGGAGCTGTTTTTT.

This clonotype was counted many times. The rearrangement links TRBV5-1 to TRBJ2-7, with D hard to call. The CDR3 is made up of 15 amino acids. Per the germline V gene, CDR1 is SGHRS and CDR2 is YFSETQ. Between the trimmed V and J ends, which lost 4 bases and 0 bases, there was a span of 14 bases. DNA of the CDR3: TGCGCCAGCAGCCGAGCAACGCTTAGCTCCTACGAGCAGTACTTC. Amino acids: CASSRATLSSYEQYF.

This clonotype came up once. One end of the junction is discordant with germline, which a read error may explain. This chain uses TRBV4-2 with TRBJ2-5; 7 bases fit TRBD2. The CDR3 sequence is 15 residues long. Germline loops: CDR1 LGHNA, CDR2 YNFKEQ. CDR3 residues: CASSQGERDQETRYF. CDR3 nucleotides: TGTGCCAGCAGCCAAGGGGAGCGGGACCAAGAGACCCGGTACTTC.

The CDR3 region is CAISEQGTAPYGYTF. The CDR3 DNA is TGTGCCATCAGTGAGCAGGGGACAGCTCCCTATGGCTACACCTTC. This chain uses TRBV10-3 with TRBJ1-2; 7 bases map to TRBD1. Germline values: CDR1 ENHRY, CDR2 SYGVKD. The V segment lost 2 bases and the J segment 4 bases; nucleotides outside the gene matches: 7. The CDR3 has 15 residues.

This clonotype has at least ten counts. This sequence joins TRBV5-1 and TRBJ1-2; 8 nucleotides match TRBD1. V lost 4 bases and J lost 7; bases outside the gene matches: 6. The germline gives CDR1 SGHRS, CDR2 YFSETQ. The CDR3 is 13 amino acids. CDR3 nucleotide sequence: TGCGCCAGCAGCCTCGGACAGGGCAGTGGCTACACCTTC. This encodes CASSLGQGSGYTF.

The sample holds many counts of this clonotype. The chain links TRBV6-1 to TRBJ1-1, with TRBD1 as a possible D gene (5 bases). Germline V CDR1 and CDR2: MNHNS, SASEGT. This CDR3 comprises 14 residues. V gave up 7 bases and J gave up 11 bases, with 23 bases separating them. The CDR3 loop reads CASTTRDGTWVAFF. CDR3 bases: TGTGCCAGCACTACTAGGGATGGGACTTGGGTGGCTTTCTTT.

This clonotype showed up many times. This rearrangement joins TRBV7-2 to TRBJ2-4; 8 bases align to TRBD2. The CDR3 contains 15 residues. The germline V gene has CDR1 SGHTA and CDR2 FQGNSA. V dropped 4 bases and J dropped 5; count of bases not matched to a gene: 7. CDR3 sequence reads: CASSSYSGTQNIQYF. The CDR3, as DNA: TGTGCCAGCAGCTCCTATAGCGGGACCCAAAACATTCAGTACTTC.

This clonotype was observed a handful of times. This chain joins TRBV7-2 and TRBJ1-2; D perhaps matches TRBD1 (6 bases). The CDR3 has 14 amino acids. V was trimmed by 1 base and J by 4 bases, leaving 10 bases between them. Germline values: CDR1 SGHTA, CDR2 FQGNSA. The CDR3 loop is CASSLGTAIYGYTF. CDR3 nucleotides: TGTGCCAGCAGCTTAGGGACAGCAATCTATGGCTACACCTTC. Combining the CDR3 with reference TRBV7-2 and TRBJ1-2 gives the whole variable domain GAGVSQSPSNKVTEKGKDVELRCDPISGHTALYWYRQSLGQGLEFLIYFQGNSAPDKSGLPSDRFSAERTGGSVSTLTIQRTQQEDSAVYLCASSLGTAIYGYTFGSGTRLTVV.

This clonotype has at least ten counts. The rearrangement links TRBV11-2 to TRBJ1-1; D remains ambiguous. Germline V CDR1 and CDR2: SGHAT, FQNNGV. This CDR3 is 15 amino acids long. V lost 2 bases and J lost 4, with 14 bases in between. The CDR3 DNA follows: TGTGCCAGCAGCTTAAAAGGTGGGGTGCTCACTGAAGCTTTCTTT. Protein product: CASSLKGGVLTEAFF.

The chain joins TRBV6-5 to TRBJ2-3; D not resolved. V lost 0 bases and J 0 bases, leaving 10 bases between the germline ends. This CDR3 is 16 amino acids long. Germline CDR1 reads MNHEY; CDR2 reads SVGAGI. The CDR3: CASSYSSHFSTDTQYF. The CDR3 DNA follows: TGTGCCAGCAGTTACTCGTCTCACTTTAGCACAGATACGCAGTATTTT.

The chain employs TRBV12-3 or TRBV12-4 and TRBJ1-6; perhaps TRBD1 as D (6 bases). The CDR3 is 14 amino acids. Trimming cost V 7 bases and J 7 bases, with 14 bases left between them. This CDR3 reads CASTSLRGNSPLHF. The DNA of the CDR3 is TGTGCCAGCACCTCTTTGAGGGGGAATTCACCCCTCCACTTT.

This clonotype was observed many times. The chain is built from TRBV6-5 and TRBJ2-5; no clear D. The germline V gene encodes CDR1 MNHEY and CDR2 SVGAGI. This CDR3 is 14 amino acids long. Trimming took 2 bases from V and 0 from J, leaving 7 bases between them. The CDR3 DNA follows: TGTGCCAGCAGTTACGTGGGGTACCAAGAGACCCAGTACTTC. It yields the protein CASSYVGYQETQYF.

The gene calls are TRBV29-1 and TRBJ1-4, with 8 nucleotides matching TRBD1. The trim removed 7 bases at V and 8 bases at J, leaving 9 bases unmatched. Germline lookup yields CDR1 SQVTM and CDR2 ANQGSEA. The length of the CDR3 is 13 residues. CDR3 residues: CSAQTGEGEKLFF. The CDR3 bases are TGCAGCGCCCAGACAGGGGAAGGAGAAAAACTGTTTTTT.

Turning to this clonotype: A single base separates this from a much larger clone, so it may be a read error. The CDR3 spells CAISEGGPATQYF. The CDR3 DNA sequence: TGTGCCATCAGTGAAGGGGGCCCTGCAACGCAGTATTTT. This chain links TRBV10-3 with TRBJ2-3, with 7 bases identical to TRBD1. The J segment lost 9 bases and the V segment lost 3 bases, leaving 6 bases of the junction unmatched. Germline V gene lookup returns CDR1 ENHRY and CDR2 SYGVKD. The CDR3 spans 13 residues.

Note on this clonotype: A much larger clone lies a single base off, so this may be a read error. The chain uses TRBV6-2 or TRBV6-3 and TRBJ2-1; D unresolved. The CDR3 runs to 12 residues. Germline CDR1 and CDR2: MNHEY and SVGEGT. Trimming took 5 bases from V and 9 from J, leaving 11 bases between them. The CDR3 reads CASSPSTFEQFF. The CDR3 bases are TGTGCCAGCAGTCCGTCTACTTTTGAGCAGTTCTTC.

This clonotype was counted many times. The chain recombines TRBV7-6 with TRBJ2-1; D call uncertain. This CDR3 has 14 residues. V was pared by 3 bases and J by 1 base, with 7 bases between. Germline CDR1 and CDR2: SGHVS and FNYEAQ. The DNA for the CDR3 is TGTGCCAGCAGCTTGCCCGGTTCCTACAATGAGCAGTTCTTC. Translating it yields CASSLPGSYNEQFF. Looking up the rest from reference TRBV7-6 and TRBJ2-1 gives the full variable domain: GAGVSQSPRYKVTKRGQDVALRCDPISGHVSLYWYRQALGQGPEFLTYFNYEAQQDKSGLPNDRFSAERPEGSISTLTIQRTEQRDSAMYRCASSLPGSYNEQFFGPGTRLTVL.

This clonotype was observed many times. This chain links TRBV6-1 with TRBJ2-7, with a tentative D call TRBD2 (6 bases). CDR3 length equals 15 residues. V lost 7 bases and J 4 bases, leaving 20 bases between the germline ends. Germline V CDR1 and CDR2: MNHNS, SASEGT. The CDR3: CASKRPGTETYEQYF. The CDR3 region has the DNA TGTGCCAGCAAACGGCCTGGGACTGAGACTTACGAGCAGTACTTC.